These T cell receptor beta chains were read from a single sample in a study of blood T cell repertoires in COVID-19. This table comes from immunoSEQ multiplex PCR, and its TCRdb copy is limited to in-frame clones, with some not included. The table lists around 100,000 clones, just under 80% of them singletons, with approximately 31% in the top ten. The sample was peripheral blood. The receptors come from a man between 65 and 79 years old with active or convalescent COVID-19. CDR3s include the opening cysteine and the closing phenylalanine or tryptophan. D genes are given only for firm matches. Where a row states a size, it is once, few, many or the class of an expanded clone; other rows omit it.

J gene,clone size,D gene,V gene,CDR3 protein,CDR3 DNA
TRBJ1-1,.,TRBD1,TRBV7-9,CASSGTGDTEAFF,TGTGCCAGCAGCGGTACAGGGGACACTGAAGCTTTCTTT
TRBJ2-3,.,.,TRBV6-5,CASSYSGQLALHTQYF,TGTGCCAGCAGTTACTCAGGACAGCTAGCCCTTCATACGCAGTATTTT
TRBJ1-2,few,.,TRBV20-1,CSASSQGNRGYTF,TGCAGTGCTAGTTCACAGGGTAATCGAGGCTACACCTTC
TRBJ1-2,few,TRBD1,TRBV2,CASSQRQGRTGYTF,TGTGCCAGCAGCCAACGACAGGGGAGGACTGGCTACACCTTC
TRBJ1-5,.,.,TRBV15,CATSRDPQVNQPQHF,TGTGCCACCAGCAGAGATCCCCAGGTTAACCAGCCCCAGCATTTT
TRBJ1-3,.,.,TRBV19,CASTVAQADSGNTIYF,TGTGCCAGTACGGTGGCGCAGGCCGACTCTGGAAACACCATATATTTT
TRBJ2-1,.,TRBD2,TRBV11-2,CASSPRLAAYNEQFF,TGTGCCAGCAGCCCCCGACTAGCGGCATACAATGAGCAGTTCTTC
TRBJ2-5,.,.,TRBV6-1,CASSDRIGWETQYF,TGTGCCAGCAGTGACAGGATCGGATGGGAGACCCAGTACTTC
TRBJ1-2,.,TRBD1,TRBV27,CASTSTGEGHYGYTF,TGTGCCAGTACCTCGACAGGGGAAGGGCACTATGGCTACACCTTC
TRBJ1-1,.,TRBD1,TRBV28,CASRTQGFEVKTEAFF,TGTGCCAGCAGAACACAGGGGTTTGAGGTGAAGACTGAAGCTTTCTTT
TRBJ2-2,.,TRBD2,TRBV7-9,CASRSTSGTDTGELFF,TGTGCCAGCAGATCGACTAGCGGGACCGACACCGGGGAGCTGTTTTTT
TRBJ1-6,once,TRBD1,TRBV19,CASTQGADNSPLHF,TGTGCCAGTACCCAGGGGGCTGATAATTCACCCCTCCACTTT
TRBJ2-7,.,TRBD1,TRBV6-2/TRBV6-3,CASSYLRQGLEQYF,TGTGCCAGCAGTTACCTCAGACAGGGGCTCGAGCAGTACTTC
TRBJ2-5,.,TRBD1,TRBV24-1,CATSDPPGQGGETQYF,TGTGCCACCAGTGACCCTCCGGGACAGGGTGGGGAGACCCAGTACTTC
TRBJ1-6,.,.,TRBV25-1,CASSEVGPGSPLHF,TGTGCCAGCAGTGAAGTAGGCCCCGGGTCACCCCTCCACTTT
TRBJ2-3,.,.,TRBV27,CASSQATSTDTQYF,TGTGCCAGCAGTCAGGCTACCTCCACAGATACGCAGTATTTT
TRBJ1-6,few,.,TRBV11-2,CASSLDPGVDSPLHF,TGTGCCAGCAGCTTAGACCCAGGGGTCGACTCACCCCTCCACTTT
TRBJ1-6,.,.,TRBV21-1,CASSKQVLNSPLHF,TGTGCCAGCAGCAAACAGGTTCTGAATTCACCCCTCCACTTT
TRBJ2-3,.,TRBD2,TRBV9,CASSASGTSTDTQYF,TGTGCCAGCAGCGCAAGCGGGACTAGCACAGATACGCAGTATTTT
TRBJ1-6,.,.,TRBV7-2,CASSPDQYSPLHF,TGTGCCAGCAGCCCAGATCAATATTCACCCCTCCACTTT
TRBJ2-1,.,TRBD2,TRBV6-5,CASSFGLAGNNEQFF,TGTGCCAGCAGCTTCGGGCTAGCGGGCAACAATGAGCAGTTCTTC
TRBJ2-1,once,TRBD1,TRBV28,CASSSPGQSLNEQFF,TGTGCCAGCAGTTCTCCGGGACAGAGTCTCAATGAGCAGTTCTTC
TRBJ1-1,.,.,TRBV28,CASSLSATEAFF,TGTGCCAGCAGTCTTAGTGCGACTGAAGCTTTCTTT
TRBJ2-1,.,.,TRBV7-9,CASSYRDNEQFF,TGTGCCAGCAGCTACCGGGACAATGAGCAGTTCTTC
TRBJ2-7,.,.,TRBV5-1,CASSSAPGDYEQYF,TGCGCCAGCAGCTCGGCCCCAGGGGACTACGAGCAGTACTTC
TRBJ1-1,.,.,TRBV5-1,CASSFARGTEAFF,TGCGCCAGCAGCTTTGCCAGGGGTACTGAAGCTTTCTTT
TRBJ2-7,.,.,TRBV5-1,CASSLGPAPGNDEQYF,TGCGCCAGCAGCTTGGGACCCGCCCCAGGAAACGACGAGCAGTACTTC
TRBJ1-2,.,.,TRBV20-1,CSARERVGYTF,TGCAGTGCTAGAGAGAGGGTCGGCTACACCTTC
TRBJ1-1,.,.,TRBV18,CASSPAAGLNTEAFF,TGTGCCAGCTCACCCGCGGCAGGGTTGAACACTGAAGCTTTCTTT
TRBJ2-7,few,.,TRBV4-3,CASSQYLTAVTDEQYF,TGCGCCAGCAGCCAATATTTGACAGCCGTAACCGACGAGCAGTACTTC
TRBJ2-7,.,TRBD1,TRBV5-4,CASSSSGTASYEQYF,TGTGCCAGCAGCTCCTCCGGGACAGCCTCCTACGAGCAGTACTTC
TRBJ2-5,.,.,TRBV2,CASTPGHQQETQYF,TGTGCCAGCACCCCGGGACACCAACAAGAGACCCAGTACTTC
TRBJ2-4,.,.,TRBV23-1,CASSQSDIRKGKNIQYF,TGCGCCAGCAGTCAATCGGACATTAGGAAAGGCAAAAACATTCAGTACTTC
TRBJ2-7,.,TRBD2,TRBV7-2,CASSLTSGNEQYF,TGTGCCAGCAGCTTAACTAGCGGGAACGAGCAGTACTTC
TRBJ1-2,.,.,TRBV6-6,CASSPGANYGYTF,TGTGCCAGCAGCCCCGGGGCTAACTATGGCTACACCTTC
TRBJ1-6,.,.,TRBV18,CASSFSTAKNSPLHF,TGTGCCAGCTCATTCTCGACAGCAAAGAATTCACCCCTCCACTTT
TRBJ2-2,.,TRBD2,TRBV4-3,CASSQDGLAGAVTGELFF,TGCGCCAGCAGCCAAGATGGACTAGCGGGAGCCGTCACCGGGGAGCTGTTTTTT
TRBJ2-4,.,.,TRBV19,CASSISSLAKNIQYF,TGTGCCAGTAGTATCTCTTCTTTAGCCAAAAACATTCAGTACTTC
TRBJ2-7,.,.,TRBV4-1,CASSPQDTTGYEQYF,TGCGCCAGCAGCCCACAGGATACGACTGGGTACGAGCAGTACTTC
TRBJ2-1,.,.,TRBV24-1,CATSAAVRGEQFF,TGTGCCACCAGTGCCGCCGTAAGGGGGGAGCAGTTCTTC
TRBJ2-5,.,.,TRBV21-1,CASSSFGGWETQYF,TGTGCCAGCAGCAGCTTCGGCGGGTGGGAGACCCAGTACTTC
TRBJ2-3,many,TRBD2,TRBV27,CASSLSAGDTDTQYF,TGTGCCAGCAGTTTATCCGCGGGGGACACAGATACGCAGTATTTT
TRBJ2-3,.,.,TRBV11-2,CASSSGVGVTQYF,TGTGCCAGCAGCTCCGGCGTAGGGGTTACGCAGTATTTT
TRBJ2-7,.,.,TRBV6-5,CASSYSEAAYEQYF,TGTGCCAGCAGTTACTCAGAGGCAGCCTACGAGCAGTACTTC
TRBJ1-1,.,.,TRBV30,CAWNPGFGTEAFF,TGTGCCTGGAATCCAGGGTTTGGCACTGAAGCTTTCTTT
TRBJ1-2,once,.,TRBV7-6,CASSLAARGANNYGYTF,TGTGCCAGCAGCTTAGCGGCTCGGGGGGCCAACAACTATGGCTACACCTTC
TRBJ2-2,.,TRBD1,TRBV25-1,CASSAVTGPTGELFF,TGTGCCAGCAGTGCTGTGACAGGGCCCACCGGGGAGCTGTTTTTT
TRBJ1-6,.,.,TRBV19,CASSILEQDNSPLHF,TGTGCCAGTAGTATATTGGAACAGGATAATTCACCCCTCCACTTT
TRBJ1-2,.,TRBD1,TRBV29-1,CSVTTGVYGYTF,TGCAGCGTTACAACAGGGGTCTATGGCTACACCTTC
TRBJ1-1,.,.,TRBV3-1/TRBV3-2,CASSQGGEGEAFF,TGTGCCAGCAGCCAAGGGGGGGAAGGGGAAGCTTTCTTT
TRBJ1-2,.,TRBD1,TRBV4-2,CASSQDADRVSGYTF,TGTGCCAGCAGCCAAGATGCGGACAGGGTGAGCGGCTACACCTTC
TRBJ2-3,.,TRBD2,TRBV13,CASSPTSRIGTDTQYF,TGTGCCAGCAGCCCGACTAGCCGAATCGGCACAGATACGCAGTATTTT
TRBJ1-1,.,.,TRBV18,CASSPAGPGNTEAFF,TGTGCCAGCTCACCCGCGGGGCCGGGGAACACTGAAGCTTTCTTT
TRBJ2-1,.,TRBD2,TRBV3-1/TRBV3-2,CASSQDLAGGIYNEQFF,TGTGCCAGCAGCCAAGATTTAGCGGGGGGGATCTACAATGAGCAGTTCTTC
TRBJ2-5,.,.,TRBV11-3,CASSPGSRETQYF,TGTGCCAGCAGCCCGGGGTCCCGGGAGACCCAGTACTTC
TRBJ2-7,.,.,TRBV11-2,CASSFNREYEQYF,TGTGCCAGCAGCTTTAACAGGGAGTACGAGCAGTACTTC